The entry below describes one TCR beta chain. The germline V and J ends were trimmed by 0 bases and 8 bases, with 11 bases remaining between them. Germline CDR1 reads SGHRS; CDR2 reads YFSETQ. The CDR3 has 14 residues. Authors' data handling: The assay estimated nucleated cells by amplifying reference gene primers. Measured with immunoSEQ multiplex PCR; TCRdb has only the in-frame clones, and not every one. V, J and clone size reflect that table, while D and trimming were determined from the DNA. Among around 310,000 clones listed, 89% were seen once. This sample stems from a study of blood T cell repertoires in COVID-19. About the research overall: Samples representing acute and convalescent COVID-19 were sourced from the United States, Italy and Spain. PBMCs, B-cell-depleted T cells, or T cells were the source of the cDNA or gDNA that made up the material.

The rearrangement uses TRBV5-1 and TRBJ1-4; a weak D match, TRBD1 (5 bases). The receptor was isolated from a woman aged 55-69 years with acute or convalescent COVID-19. Material: peripheral blood. CDR3 amino acids: CASSLEGAEEKLFF. CDR3 nucleotides: TGCGCCAGCAGCTTGGAAGGGGCTGAGGAAAAACTGTTTTTT. Based on the CDR3 plus reference TRBV5-1 and TRBJ1-4, the full variable domain is KAGVTQTPRYLIKTRGQQVTLSCSPISGHRSVSWYQQTPGQGLQFLFEYFSETQRNKGNFPGRFSGRQFSNSRSEMNVSTLELGDSALYLCASSLEGAEEKLFFGSGTQLSVL.